This T cell receptor (beta chain) was sequenced in a study of Ad26.COV2.S vaccination and SARS-CoV-2 variants. Study information: Trial arm assignment for the donor was COV1001 Ad26.COV2.S.

The repertoire was sequenced with immunoSEQ multiplex PCR; TCRdb's copy has only in-frame clones and lacks some. The sample holds nearly 400,000 clones, approximately 90% seen once. On this clone: Its antigen is unknown.

Deletions cut 0 bases from V and 7 bases from J, with 14 bases between. CDR1 and CDR2 from the germline V gene are SGHNT and YYREEE (reference sequence). CDR3 length equals 14 residues. Treatment denoted: roughly 19 received Ad26.COV2.S at low or high dose, single or two shots; about 5 received placebo; per-sample allocation not given. On day 63 after the first injection, vaccine and placebo recipients gave samples. Recruitment in Boston yielded a donor of adult age, 18-55 years. Notes on the study in general: Reportedly, after vaccination the spike-specific CD8+ and CD4+ T cell responses displayed substantial breadth. Spike-specific TCR breadth in vaccine recipients exceeded that seen in placebo recipients.

This clonotype was obtained from a person between 18 and 60 years old who received the Ad26.COV2.S COVID-19 vaccine or a placebo. Specimen: peripheral blood, collected in a trial of Ad26.COV2.S vaccine versus placebo. The gene calls are TRBV5-4 and TRBJ2-7; D could derive from TRBD1 or TRBD2 (5 bases each). Here the CDR3 reads CASSLAGRAGEQYF. The CDR3 bases are TGTGCCAGCAGCTTGGCGGGCAGGGCGGGTGAGCAGTACTTC.